What follows are 10 T cell receptor beta chains derived from one specimen sequenced in a study of Graves' ophthalmopathy and Graves' hyperthyroidism (dated by TCRdb to 2016 to 2019). For sequencing, an Illumina HiSeq 2000 was employed. For repertoire sequencing, TCR beta CDR3 regions were amplified from RNA transcripts. The first round of RT-PCR was done with HTBI primers and the Qiagen OneStep RT-PCR kit, and was followed by a second round of multiplex PCR, then size selection and purification. TCRdb reworked the public reads: Q25 trimming with fastp, MiXCR clone assembly, productive beta chains retained. Rows are combined by CDR3 protein, so each entry shows the most common genes and DNA. The sample records some 350,000 distinct CDR3 sequences, about a sixth of which are singletons. The ten top clones hold 2.4% of the sample. The sequenced material came from peripheral blood. These TCRs come from an adult woman with stable Graves' hyperthyroidism.

This clonotype was seen a few times. The rearrangement joins TRBV13 to TRBJ2-7, with 8 bases identical to TRBD2. This CDR3 spans 15 amino acids. Germline V gene lookup returns CDR1 PRHDT and CDR2 FYEKMQ (reference sequence). Losses at the gene ends were 0 bases for V and 4 bases for J; bases not matched to a gene: 5. CDR3 DNA sequence: TGTGCCAGCAGCTTAGGCGGAGCGGGAGAATACGAGCAGTACTTC. This encodes CASSLGGAGEYEQYF. Variable domain in full (rest from reference TRBV13 and TRBJ2-7): AAGVIQSPRHLIKEKRETATLKCYPIPRHDTVYWYQQGPGQDPQFLISFYEKMQSDKGSIPDRFSAQQFSDYHSELNMSSLELGDSALYFCASSLGGAGEYEQYFGPGTRLTVT.

There are many counts of this clonotype. V gene TRBV11-2 combines with J gene TRBJ2-7; 14 positions match TRBD2. CDR1 and CDR2 from the germline V gene are SGHAT and FQNNGV. This CDR3 region has 17 residues. V gave up 5 bases and J gave up 4 bases; unmatched junction bases: 10. The CDR3 here is CASSTGLAGERRYEQYF. DNA for the CDR3: TGTGCCAGCAGCACGGGACTAGCGGGAGAGAGACGGTACGAGCAGTACTTC.

This clonotype was recorded many times. A junction end diverges from the germline sequence, so it may reflect a read error. V is TRBV12-3 or TRBV12-4 and J is TRBJ1-2; D unclear. CDR3 length: 13 residues. The CDR3 region has the DNA TGTGCCAGCAGCGGGCAGACCTTCTATGGCTACGCCTTC. Amino acids: CASSGQTFYGYAF.

This clonotype has a count of ten or more. The chain carries TRBV6-2 or TRBV6-3 and TRBJ2-7; D may be TRBD2 (6 bases). V was trimmed by 4 bases and J by 2 bases, leaving 9 bases between them. This CDR3 has 13 amino acids. CDR1 is MNHEY and CDR2 is SVGEGT in the germline V gene. CDR3: CASSLGLPYEQYF. The DNA of the CDR3 is TGTGCCAGCAGTTTAGGACTACCCTACGAGCAGTACTTC.

This clonotype was seen at least ten times. The chain has TRBV10-3 and TRBJ1-2, with a tentative D call TRBD1 (6 bases). V was shortened by 7 bases and J by 3 bases, with 18 bases between the two germline ends. Per the germline V gene, CDR1 is ENHRY and CDR2 is SYGVKD. The CDR3 has 15 residues. The CDR3 loop reads CAITEGREGDYGYTF. Here the CDR3 DNA reads TGTGCCATCACCGAGGGCAGGGAGGGGGACTATGGCTACACCTTC.

This clonotype was picked up one time. Possible read error: a much larger clone is one base away. The conserved final phenylalanine or tryptophan is absent from the CDR3, which likely points to a read error. V and J are TRBV2 and TRBJ2-7; D is uncertain. The germline gives CDR1 SNHLY, CDR2 FYNNEI. Trimming shortened V by 3 bases and J by 6 bases, and 12 bases separated the two germline ends. This CDR3 is 13 amino acids long. DNA for the CDR3: TGTGCCAGCAGTGATGGGAACGGCGGCGAGCAGTACTTG. Translating it yields CASSDGNGGEQYL.

This clonotype was observed many times. CDR3 residues: CASSLVHRGVYEQYF. CDR3 bases: TGCGCCAGCAGCTTGGTCCACAGGGGAGTCTACGAGCAGTACTTC. The rearrangement links TRBV5-1 to TRBJ2-7, with 7 bases fitting TRBD1. The germline CDR1 and CDR2 sequences are SGHRS and YFSETQ. The CDR3 runs to 15 residues. V lost 0 bases to trimming and J lost 3 bases; unmatched junction nucleotides: 6.

This clonotype was seen ten or more times. V usage is TRBV20-1 and J usage is TRBJ1-1; 9 bases align to TRBD1. The CDR3 runs to 14 residues. Germline V gene lookup returns CDR1 DFQATT and CDR2 SNEGSKA (reference sequence). V lost 5 bases and J lost 4; bases outside the gene matches: 8. The CDR3 DNA reads TGCAGTGCTGCGAAGACAGGGGGTGGCACTGAAGCTTTCTTT. This gives the protein CSAAKTGGGTEAFF.

This clonotype was counted many times. V is TRBV6-2 or TRBV6-3 and J is TRBJ2-7; D call uncertain. Germline loops: CDR1 MNHEY, CDR2 SVGEGT. Trimming took 6 bases from V and 7 from J, leaving 28 bases between them. The CDR3 is 17 residues long. Here the CDR3 DNA reads TGTGCCAGCAGCCACTCGGTCGTGCGCGGTATTTTTTTAGAGCAGTACTTC. Protein: CASSHSVVRGIFLEQYF.

The table lists this clonotype with many counts. This rearrangement joins TRBV9 to TRBJ1-1; TRBD1 agrees at 7 bases. The V segment lost 3 bases and the J segment 7 bases; nucleotides outside the gene matches: 12. This CDR3 comprises 15 residues. Germline CDR1 is SGDLS and CDR2 is YYNGEE. CDR3 DNA sequence: TGTGCCAGCAGCGCCAATCCGGGACAGACCAATGAAGCTTTCTTT. Protein product: CASSANPGQTNEAFF.